The present TCR beta chain was sequenced within a study of T cell responses to AZD1222 COVID-19 vaccine. Study results and caveats: White British ancestry dominated among donors, who included more females, and clonal diversity was possibly underestimated.

There are 12 residues in the CDR3. Losses at the gene ends were 4 bases for V and 12 bases for J; bases not matched to a gene: 5. Per the germline V gene, CDR1 is LGHDT and CDR2 is YNNKEL (reference sequence). Some clones are missing from TCRdb's copy, which holds only in-frame ones; the method was immunoSEQ multiplex PCR. This sample has about 110,000 clones; roughly 87% occur once, and the top ten carry around 4.5%. The count of this clone is one. Its specificity is unknown. The material was peripheral blood, obtained on day 0 of AZD1222 vaccination. The chain joins TRBV3-1 (or the pseudogene TRBV3-2) to TRBJ2-1, with TRBD2 matching 8 bases. The TCR sequence derives from an adult in good health. In nucleotides, the CDR3 is TGTGCCAGCAGCCGACAGACTAGCGCGCAGTTCTTC. Translated: CASSRQTSAQFF.